This TCR beta chain is drawn from a study of T cells in Graves' hyperthyroidism and ophthalmopathy (dated 2019 in TCRdb). Broadly, across the study: Peripheral blood was collected at initial diagnosis, before any treatment. In several Graves' hyperthyroidism patients, the study also compared T-cell repertoires from thyroid tissue with T-cell repertoires from blood. After blood sampling, hyperthyroidism patients were treated with methimazole at a starting dose of 30 mg daily, and ophthalmopathy patients were treated with high-dose intravenous methylprednisolone. Whether ophthalmopathy could be predicted prospectively was tested in an independent validation cohort made up of under 20 hyperthyroidism patients plus 17 patients who later progressed to ophthalmopathy. To identify TCR V-J signatures that set the groups apart, the researchers used a discovery cohort of roughly 100 patients, made up of under 50 with Graves' ophthalmopathy and 57 with stable Graves' hyperthyroidism. TCR Vbeta CDR3 sequencing of 120 to 150 peripheral blood samples (over 40 ophthalmopathy, roughly 72 hyperthyroidism and some 17 progressor patients) is reported in the paper. The roughly 100 discovery patients were randomly divided into training and test sets at a 7:3 ratio. Points the paper makes about the study in general: Sample size was not statistically predetermined, and investigators were not blinded to group allocation. Blood samples also contained most of the expanded thyroid clonotypes (frequency above 0.001), which suggests that blood repertoires may reflect thyroid immune responses. In validation, the model predicted progression to ophthalmopathy with roughly 66% sensitivity and 72% to 75% specificity, a median of approximately 6.5 months before onset. In cross-validation, a model built on a 13 V-J signature told ophthalmopathy apart from stable hyperthyroidism with under 90% sensitivity and approximately 84% specificity, and in testing the same model reached 80%/75%.

Hyperthyroidism patients were newly diagnosed, had a disease duration of under 2 months, and were aged 18 to 65 years. Any patient with an uncontrolled infection, another autoimmune disease, pregnancy or lactation was excluded. Diagnoses relied on clinical symptoms, serum thyroxine and TRAb, thyroid ultrasound and orbital computed tomography. Blood from progressor patients was collected at the time of first diagnosis with hyperthyroidism, before any ophthalmopathy symptoms had appeared. PBMCs were separated from 10 ml of fresh peripheral blood using Ficoll-Paque density gradient centrifugation. Progressor patients were initially diagnosed with Graves' hyperthyroidism and developed ophthalmopathy during follow-up. Total RNA was extracted using Trizol reagent, and RNA quality was assessed on an Agilent 2100 Bioanalyzer. Only one count was recorded for this clonotype. Its antigen is still unknown. No qualities accompany the bases; no much larger clone lies one base away. A single read makes a weak case.

The TCR beta CDR3 regions were amplified from RNA transcripts. The first round of RT-PCR for the TCR CDR3 was performed with the HTBI primer set and the Qiagen OneStep RT-PCR kit. Libraries were constructed in a second round of multiplex PCR, after which size selection and purification were carried out. Paired-end sequencing of the libraries was performed with 100 bp reads on an Illumina HiSeq2000. In the source study's methods: SOAPnuke was used to process the raw data, throwing out any read that contained adapters or uncalled bases, had a mean Phred below 15, or lacked an exact constant-primer or identifier match. COPE v1.2.5 was used to merge high-quality paired reads, and clonotypes were defined as unique nucleotide sequences. MiTCR v1.1 was used to align the clonotypes against IMGT TRBV, TRBD and TRBJ reference segments. The analysis was restricted to V-J combinations with a frequency above 0.0001, which together covered about 99% of the repertoires. The TCS score was defined as F50 (clonal expansion) divided by E x V (chaos), with BLOSUM62-based TCRdist calculated between CDR3 peptides within each V-J. Welch's t-statistics and random forest reduced around 520 V-J features to 10 to 15, which were used in a naive Bayes classifier (R e1071). Using fastp at Q25 and MiXCR, TCRdb reprocessed the public reads and kept productive beta chains. A single entry per CDR3 protein holds the most common genes and DNA from its merged rows. The V and J calls were not made by the authors but by TCRdb's processing. This sample gives about 720,000 distinct CDR3 sequences in total; under 20% of them show up just once. The ten largest clonotypes hold over 15% of the sample.

Per the germline V gene (reference sequence), DFQATT is the CDR1 and SNEGSKA is the CDR2. The CDR3 measures 16 amino acids from cysteine to phenylalanine. This entry keeps only the CDR3 DNA: 48 bases, framed from base 1. V loses 0 bases, J loses 0 bases, and the germline ends lie 9 bases apart. The sample taken for sequencing was blood. This TCR came from a woman in her 50s with Graves' hyperthyroidism that later progressed to Graves' ophthalmopathy. The rearranged segments are TRBV20-1 and TRBJ2-6; perhaps TRBD1 is the D gene, with 5 bases matching. The CDR3 reads as follows: CSAREDSRSGANVLTF. DNA sequence: TGCAGTGCTAGAGAAGACAGTCGCTCTGGGGCCAACGTCCTGACTTTC.